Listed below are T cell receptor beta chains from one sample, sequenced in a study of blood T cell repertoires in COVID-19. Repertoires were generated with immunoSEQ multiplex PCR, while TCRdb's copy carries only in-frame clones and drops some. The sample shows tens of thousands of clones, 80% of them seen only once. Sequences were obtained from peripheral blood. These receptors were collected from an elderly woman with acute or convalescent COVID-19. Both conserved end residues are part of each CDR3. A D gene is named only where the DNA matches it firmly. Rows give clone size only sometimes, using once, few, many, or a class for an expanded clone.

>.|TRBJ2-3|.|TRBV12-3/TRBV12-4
TGTGCCAGCAGGGTCTACGATACGCAGTATTTT
CASRVYDTQYF
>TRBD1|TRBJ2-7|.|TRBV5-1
TGCGCCAGCAGCTCACAGGGGAATTCCAACTACGAGCAGTACTTC
CASSSQGNSNYEQYF
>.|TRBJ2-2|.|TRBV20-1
TGCAGTGCCTCCAGGTCGGGGGAGCTGTTTTTT
CSASRSGELFF
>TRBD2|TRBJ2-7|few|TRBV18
TGTGCCAGCTCACCGGGTCTAGCGGGCTCCTACGAGCAGTACTTC
CASSPGLAGSYEQYF
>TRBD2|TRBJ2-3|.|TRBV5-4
TGTGCCAGCAGCGACAAACTAGCGGGAGTTCTAGATACGCAGTATTTT
CASSDKLAGVLDTQYF
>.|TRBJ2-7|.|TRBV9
TGTGCCAGCAGCCCCGGTTGGGGGGAGCTGCACGAGCAGTACTTC
CASSPGWGELHEQYF
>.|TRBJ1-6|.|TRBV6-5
TGTGCCAGCAGTTACGGGGAGGGATCTCTCTCACCCCTCCACTTT
CASSYGEGSLSPLHF
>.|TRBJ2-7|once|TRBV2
TGTGCCACCCAAGGACAGACTTCCTACGAGCAGTACTTC
CATQGQTSYEQYF
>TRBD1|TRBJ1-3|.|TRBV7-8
TGTGCCAGCAGCTTCGACAGGGGGCGCGGAAACACCATATATTTT
CASSFDRGRGNTIYF
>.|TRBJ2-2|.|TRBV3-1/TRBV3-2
TGTGCCAGCAGCCGAGCCGGGGAGCTGTTTTTT
CASSRAGELFF
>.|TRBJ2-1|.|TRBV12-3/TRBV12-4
TGTGCCAGCAGTAATGGACTCCGCGATGAGCAGTTCTTC
CASSNGLRDEQFF
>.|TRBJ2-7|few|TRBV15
TGTGCCACCAGCCCAGGAGGGATCGGCTACGAGCAGTACTTC
CATSPGGIGYEQYF
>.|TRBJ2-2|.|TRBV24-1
TGTGCCACCAGTGACGGGTCCGCGACCGGGGAGCTGTTTTTT
CATSDGSATGELFF
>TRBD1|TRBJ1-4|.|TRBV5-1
TGCGCCAGCAGCATGCGACAGGGGGCGACTAATGAAAAACTGTTTTTT
CASSMRQGATNEKLFF
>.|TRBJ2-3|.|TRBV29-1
TGCAGCGTTGAAATGTCGACAGATACGCAGTATTTT
CSVEMSTDTQYF
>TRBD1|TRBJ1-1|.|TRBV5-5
TGTGCCAGCAGCCACGGTACGACAGGGGGTACTGAAGCTTTCTTT
CASSHGTTGGTEAFF
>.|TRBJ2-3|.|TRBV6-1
TGTGCCAGCAGTGAAGGTAGCGGGCAGGGGGATACGCAGTATTTT
CASSEGSGQGDTQYF
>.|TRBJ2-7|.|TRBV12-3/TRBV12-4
TGTGCCAGCAGTCGCAGACAGACCTACGAGCAGTACTTC
CASSRRQTYEQYF
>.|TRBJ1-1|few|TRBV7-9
TGTGCCAGCAGCTTATCCGGGGGGAGCACTGAAGCTTTCTTT
CASSLSGGSTEAFF
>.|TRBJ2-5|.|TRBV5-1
TGCGCCAGCACCAACCCGAGAGGAGAGACCCAGTACTTC
CASTNPRGETQYF
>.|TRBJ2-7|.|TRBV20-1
TGCAGTGCTAGCGAGACTTACGAGCAGTACTTC
CSASETYEQYF
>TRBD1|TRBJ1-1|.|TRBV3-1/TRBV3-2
TGTGCCAGCAGCGCAACCGACAGGGCGCACACTGAAGCTTTCTTT
CASSATDRAHTEAFF
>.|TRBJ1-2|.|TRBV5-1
TGCGCCAGCAGCTTGGGCGGCAGGGGATTCTATGGCTACACCTTC
CASSLGGRGFYGYTF
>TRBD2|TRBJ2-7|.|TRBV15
TGTGCCACCAGCAGAGTTAGCGGGGGGCCGTCCGAGCAGTACTTC
CATSRVSGGPSEQYF
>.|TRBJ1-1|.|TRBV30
TGTGCCTACTCTATGAACACTGAAGCTTTCTTT
CAYSMNTEAFF
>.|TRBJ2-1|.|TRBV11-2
TGTGCCAGCAGCTTAGGTGGGAGGTCCTACAATGAGCAGTTCTTC
CASSLGGRSYNEQFF
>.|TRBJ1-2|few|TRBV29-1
TGCAGCGTGTCCCACAACGGCTACACCTTC
CSVSHNGYTF
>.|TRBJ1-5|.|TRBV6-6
TGTGCCAGCAGTTACCAGGCAGGGAAAAATCAGCCCCAGCATTTT
CASSYQAGKNQPQHF
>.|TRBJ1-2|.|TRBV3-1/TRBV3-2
TGTGCCAGCAGCCGACAAGCGGCGTCCCGCTATGGCTACACCTTC
CASSRQAASRYGYTF
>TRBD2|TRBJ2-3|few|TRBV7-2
TGTGCCAGCAGCTTAGGTAGCGGGAGCCTATTT
CASSLGSGSLF
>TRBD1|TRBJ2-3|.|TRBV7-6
TGTGCCAGCAGCCATTGGACAGGGAACACAGATACGCAGTATTTT
CASSHWTGNTDTQYF
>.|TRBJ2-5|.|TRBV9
TGTGCCAGCAGCGTGGGAGGGGGGGTACAAGAGACCCAGTACTTC
CASSVGGGVQETQYF
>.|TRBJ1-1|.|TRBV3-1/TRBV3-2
TGTGCCAGCAGCCAAGTACGAGGGAACACTGAAGCTTTCTTT
CASSQVRGNTEAFF
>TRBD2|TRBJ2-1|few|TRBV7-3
TGTGCCAGCAGTCTACTAGCGGGGGGATCCAATGAGCAGTTCTTC
CASSLLAGGSNEQFF
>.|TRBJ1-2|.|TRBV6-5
TGTGCCAGCAGACGTCACCGGGAGGCCGTCTATGGCTACACCTTC
CASRRHREAVYGYTF
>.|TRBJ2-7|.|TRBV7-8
TGTGCCAGCAGCGAGTACAGCTACGAGCAGTACTTC
CASSEYSYEQYF
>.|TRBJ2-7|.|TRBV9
TGTGCCAGCAGCGATGGGGGGTTCGCCTACGAGCAGTACTTC
CASSDGGFAYEQYF
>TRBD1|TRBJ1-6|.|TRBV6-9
TGTGCCAGCAGTTCCAGGACAGGGGGTTCACCCCTCCACTTT
CASSSRTGGSPLHF
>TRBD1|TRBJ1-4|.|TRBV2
TGTGCCAGCCGACAGGGGAGCAGTGAAAAACTGTTTTTT
CASRQGSSEKLFF
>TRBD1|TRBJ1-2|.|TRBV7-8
TGTGCCAGCAGCACGGACAGGGGGCGAACTGATGGCTACACCTTC
CASSTDRGRTDGYTF
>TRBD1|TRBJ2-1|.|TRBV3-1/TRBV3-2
TGTGCCAGCAGCCAGGTCGGGACAGGGGGGCCCAATGAGCAGTTCTTC
CASSQVGTGGPNEQFF
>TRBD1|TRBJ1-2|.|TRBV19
TGTGCCAGTAGTTGGACAGGGTACTATGGCTACACCTTC
CASSWTGYYGYTF
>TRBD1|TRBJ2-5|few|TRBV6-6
TGTGCCAGCAGTTACGCGACAGGGAGTCGGGAGACCCAGTACTTC
CASSYATGSRETQYF
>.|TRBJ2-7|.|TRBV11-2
TGTGCCAGCAGCGCAGTCACCCACGAGCAGTACTTC
CASSAVTHEQYF
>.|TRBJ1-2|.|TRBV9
TGTGCCAGCAGCGTAGATCTTCGGGCGGGGGGGCCCTATGGCTACACCTTC
CASSVDLRAGGPYGYTF
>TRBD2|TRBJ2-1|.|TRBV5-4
TGTGCCAGCAGCTTGGTGAGCCTAGCGGGAGACGTTGAGCAGTTCTTC
CASSLVSLAGDVEQFF
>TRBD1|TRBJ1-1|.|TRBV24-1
TGTGCCACCAGCAACAGGGGTAGCACTGAAGCTTTCTTT
CATSNRGSTEAFF
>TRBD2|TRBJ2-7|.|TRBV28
TGTGCCAGCAGGGGGGGGACTAGCTCCTACGAGCAGTACTTC
CASRGGTSSYEQYF
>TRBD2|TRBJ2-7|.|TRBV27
TGTGCCAGCAGTCAACTCCGACTAGCGGGGGTCTACGAGCAGTACTTC
CASSQLRLAGVYEQYF
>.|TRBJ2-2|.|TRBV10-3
TGTGCCATCAGTGAGTCCGGGACGAACACCGGGGAGCTGTTTTTT
CAISESGTNTGELFF